What follows are 2 T cell receptor beta chains derived from one specimen sequenced in a study of blood T cell repertoires in COVID-19. Generated by immunoSEQ multiplex PCR, the TCRdb table keeps only in-frame clones and is missing some. The table lists some 180,000 clones, less than 90% of them singletons. Sequenced sample: PBMCs or T cells enriched from blood (not recorded which). Receptor source: a woman aged 25 to 39 who had been exposed to COVID-19.

V and J are TRBV19 and TRBJ1-2; TRBD1 might be the D (6 bases). The CDR3 spans 17 residues. Trimming took 0 bases from V and 4 from J, leaving 18 bases between them. Germline lookup yields CDR1 LNHDA and CDR2 SQIVND (reference sequence). In DNA form, the CDR3 reads TGTGCCAGTAGTATAGATCGTCCAGGGGAAAGAAGCTATGGCTACACCTTC. Protein product: CASSIDRPGERSYGYTF.

The rearrangement uses TRBV15 and TRBJ1-1; a possible D gene is TRBD1 (6 bases). The germline V and J ends were trimmed by 2 bases and 3 bases, with 10 bases remaining between them. Germline V gives CDR1 LNHNV, CDR2 YYDKDF (reference sequence). CDR3 length: 14 amino acids. The CDR3 sequence: CATSRRYRDTEAFF. The CDR3 region has the DNA TGTGCCACCAGCAGAAGATACAGGGACACTGAAGCTTTCTTT.